The subject of this entry is one T cell receptor (beta chain). The antigen is not known. Assay used: immunoSEQ multiplex PCR; TCRdb lists only in-frame clones, some missing. The sample lists some 100,000 clones; 75% to 95% were seen once. The sample originates from a study of siplizumab effects on memory and regulatory T cells. Findings of the study overall: Reactions containing siplizumab showed mappable alloreactive CD4+ clones averaging roughly 67% Treg-derived, versus 25% to 30% in controls. Alloreactive sequences tracing back to unstimulated CD4+ memory cells fell significantly with siplizumab. Contribution to the alloresponse seemed major for naive T cells, which also seemed more diverse than memory cells. Phenotypic classification as naive or memory proved unattainable for roughly 75-97% of proliferating CD4+ or CD8+ clones.

Sequences were obtained from CD4+ T cells sorted from blood. This TCR was recovered from a human donor in good health. Some clones in this sample may be carry-over from other donors' samples.

Here the CDR3 reads CASSLDRASYEQYF. The CDR3 nucleotides read TGTGCCAGCAGCCTTGACAGGGCTAGTTACGAGCAGTACTTC. The rearrangement joins TRBV9 to TRBJ2-7; 7 bases fit TRBD1. CDR1 is SGDLS, CDR2 YYNGEE, per germline. This CDR3 spans 14 amino acids. Trimming cost V 4 bases and J 4 bases; bases outside gene matches: 8.